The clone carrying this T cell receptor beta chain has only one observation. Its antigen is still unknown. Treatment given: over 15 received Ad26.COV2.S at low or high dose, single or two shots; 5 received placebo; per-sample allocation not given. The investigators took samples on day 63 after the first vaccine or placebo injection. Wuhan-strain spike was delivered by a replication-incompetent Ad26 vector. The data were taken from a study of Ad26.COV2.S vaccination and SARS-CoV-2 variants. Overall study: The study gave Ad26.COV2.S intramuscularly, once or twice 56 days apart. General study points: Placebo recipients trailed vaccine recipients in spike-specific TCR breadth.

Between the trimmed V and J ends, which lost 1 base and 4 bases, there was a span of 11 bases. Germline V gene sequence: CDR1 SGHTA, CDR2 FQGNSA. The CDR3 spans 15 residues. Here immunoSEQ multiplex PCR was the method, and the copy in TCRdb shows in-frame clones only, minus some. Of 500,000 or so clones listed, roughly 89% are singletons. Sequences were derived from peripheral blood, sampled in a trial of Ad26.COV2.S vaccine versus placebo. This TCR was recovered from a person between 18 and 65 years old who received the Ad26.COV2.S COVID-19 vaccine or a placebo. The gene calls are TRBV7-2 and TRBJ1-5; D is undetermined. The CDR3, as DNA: TGTGCCAGCAGCTTAGTCGACTTACTAAATCAGCCCCAGCATTTT. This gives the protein CASSLVDLLNQPQHF.